This entry features one TCR beta chain sequence. Profiling relied on immunoSEQ multiplex PCR, and the TCRdb table lists in-frame clones only, not all of them. The sample includes hundreds of thousands of clones, roughly 90% of them seen just once. This CDR3 spans 13 amino acids. Germline lookup yields CDR1 SNHLY and CDR2 FYNNEI. V was clipped by 4 bases and J by 8 bases, with 12 bases between them. These data belong to a study of cytomegalovirus exposure and HLA in healthy donors. Sequencing was carried out using PBMCs. The chain links TRBV2 to TRBJ2-1, with a possible D match to TRBD1 (5 bases). The clonotype was recovered from a man between 18 and 29 years old in good health and CMV-seropositive. CDR3 region: CASSGQGWYEQFF. In nucleotides, the CDR3 is TGTGCCAGCAGTGGTCAGGGATGGTATGAGCAGTTCTTC.